A selection of T cell receptor beta chains follows, all from one sample in a study of blood T cell repertoires in COVID-19. Only in-frame clones appear in the TCRdb table, and some are missing; sequencing was by immunoSEQ multiplex PCR. The data show around 100,000 clones, around 90% seen once. The sample was peripheral blood. The receptors originated from a man older than 75 with acute or convalescent COVID-19. The CDR3 runs from the conserved cysteine through the conserved F or W. The D gene is left open where the match is weak. Size values are once, few and many counts, or a class for expanded clones, and some rows have none.

CDR3 protein	CDR3 DNA	V gene	clone size	J gene	D gene
CASSFFTRDRVYGYTF	TGTGCCAGCAGCTTTTTTACCCGGGACAGGGTTTATGGCTACACCTTC	TRBV11-3	.	TRBJ1-2	TRBD1
CASSYEGRNTEAFF	TGTGCCAGCAGCTACGAAGGGAGGAACACTGAAGCTTTCTTT	TRBV7-6	.	TRBJ1-1	.
CASSSTGVLYF	TGTGCCAGCAGCTCTACCGGGGTTCTGTACTTC	TRBV7-2	.	TRBJ2-7	.
CASSQHRDKHSPLHF	TGTGCCAGCAGCCAACACCGGGACAAACATTCACCCCTCCACTTT	TRBV14	once	TRBJ1-6	.
CASSQVVEIGSEAFF	TGCGCCAGCAGCCAAGTTGTGGAAATCGGGTCTGAAGCTTTCTTT	TRBV4-1	.	TRBJ1-1	.
CASSQLTEAFF	TGTGCCAGCAGCCAACTGACTGAAGCTTTCTTT	TRBV3-1/TRBV3-2	.	TRBJ1-1	.
CASSEEGPGNTIYF	TGTGCCAGCAGTGAGGAGGGGCCAGGAAACACCATATATTTT	TRBV2	.	TRBJ1-3	.
CASSQRRTGGKTHQPQHF	TGCGCCAGCAGTCAGAGAAGGACAGGGGGAAAAACACATCAGCCCCAGCATTTT	TRBV23-1	.	TRBJ1-5	TRBD1
CASSPGLLGTDTQYF	TGTGCCAGCAGCCCCGGACTTCTTGGCACAGATACGCAGTATTTT	TRBV7-2	once	TRBJ2-3	.
CASSLVTGSQETQYF	TGTGCCAGCAGCCTGGTTACGGGGAGCCAAGAGACCCAGTACTTC	TRBV7-6	.	TRBJ2-5	.
CASSPQNGGNEKLFF	TGTGCCAGCTCACCACAAAACGGGGGTAATGAAAAACTGTTTTTT	TRBV18	.	TRBJ1-4	.
CASRYRGPETQYF	TGTGCCAGCAGATACAGGGGCCCAGAGACCCAGTACTTC	TRBV2	.	TRBJ2-5	TRBD1
CASSPGTSGGPLGSRKNEQFF	TGTGCCAGCAGCCCCGGGACTAGCGGGGGGCCTTTAGGATCAAGGAAAAATGAGCAGTTCTTC	TRBV2	.	TRBJ2-1	TRBD2
CASSPGTGRTEAFF	TGTGCCAGCTCACCAGGGACAGGACGGACTGAAGCTTTCTTT	TRBV18	.	TRBJ1-1	TRBD1
CASSAGTANTEAFF	TGTGCCAGTAGTGCAGGGACAGCGAACACTGAAGCTTTCTTT	TRBV19	.	TRBJ1-1	TRBD1
CASSVTGGHQETQYF	TGTGCCAGCAGCGTGACAGGGGGCCACCAAGAGACCCAGTACTTC	TRBV5-6	.	TRBJ2-5	TRBD1
CASSPQLGTRGNEQFF	TGTGCCAGCTCACCCCAACTCGGGACTAGGGGCAATGAGCAGTTCTTC	TRBV18	.	TRBJ2-1	TRBD2
CASSELPGQGLAEAFF	TGTGCCAGCAGTGAATTGCCGGGACAGGGGCTTGCTGAAGCTTTCTTT	TRBV6-1	.	TRBJ1-1	TRBD1
CASSPPDRGEAFF	TGTGCCAGCTCACCACCGGACAGGGGGGAAGCTTTCTTT	TRBV18	.	TRBJ1-1	TRBD1
CASWGQGSYEQYF	TGTGCCAGTTGGGGACAGGGGTCCTACGAGCAGTACTTC	TRBV19	.	TRBJ2-7	TRBD1
CASSNGQGGQPQHF	TGTGCCAGCTCAAACGGACAGGGAGGTCAGCCCCAGCATTTT	TRBV18	.	TRBJ1-5	TRBD1
CASFLGPFAAEAFF	TGCGCCAGCTTCCTCGGTCCCTTTGCGGCGGAAGCTTTCTTT	TRBV5-1	.	TRBJ1-1	.
CASSVQGTGEGYTF	TGTGCCAGCAGTGTCCAAGGGACAGGGGAAGGCTACACCTTC	TRBV6-4	.	TRBJ1-2	TRBD1
CASRRTYTPTGGRHYNEQFF	TGTGCCAGCAGGCGAACTTATACCCCCACCGGGGGTCGGCACTACAATGAGCAGTTCTTC	TRBV21-1	.	TRBJ2-1	.
CSVPGTGEWGYTF	TGCAGCGTTCCCGGGACAGGGGAATGGGGCTACACCTTC	TRBV29-1	.	TRBJ1-2	TRBD1
CASPLGGYTF	TGTGCCAGCCCTCTCGGTGGCTACACCTTC	TRBV28	.	TRBJ1-2	.
CASGARGTDTQYF	TGTGCCAGCGGGGCTCGGGGCACAGATACGCAGTATTTT	TRBV6-5	.	TRBJ2-3	.
CASTRTPNYGYTF	TGTGCCAGCACCCGAACTCCAAACTATGGCTACACCTTC	TRBV12-3/TRBV12-4	.	TRBJ1-2	.
CASSAWSGVGGYTF	TGTGCCAGCAGTGCGTGGTCAGGGGTAGGTGGCTACACCTTC	TRBV2	.	TRBJ1-2	.
CASSLVQGAGTEAFF	TGTGCCAGCAGCTTAGTGCAGGGGGCAGGGACTGAAGCTTTCTTT	TRBV11-2	.	TRBJ1-1	TRBD1
CASSTGTRGFF	TGTGCCAGCAGTACCGGGACTAGGGGGTTCTTC	TRBV2	.	TRBJ2-1	TRBD2
CASTQGIRWKGYTF	TGTGCCAGCACACAGGGAATACGATGGAAAGGCTACACCTTC	TRBV28	.	TRBJ1-2	.
CASSKQGVGSPLHF	TGCGCCAGCAGCAAACAGGGGGTCGGTTCACCCCTCCACTTT	TRBV5-1	.	TRBJ1-6	TRBD1
CASSLRGDTDTQYF	TGTGCCAGCAGCTTACGGGGGGACACAGATACGCAGTATTTT	TRBV7-3	.	TRBJ2-3	TRBD2
CASSLGTSGTDTQYF	TGTGCCAGCAGCTTGGGGACTAGCGGGACAGATACGCAGTATTTT	TRBV11-3	.	TRBJ2-3	TRBD2
CASSQDQVQGELFF	TGCGCCAGCAGCCAAGATCAGGTACAAGGGGAGCTGTTTTTT	TRBV4-1	.	TRBJ2-2	.
CATSARLAGAYNEQFF	TGTGCCACCAGCGCCCGACTAGCGGGAGCCTACAATGAGCAGTTCTTC	TRBV15	.	TRBJ2-1	TRBD2